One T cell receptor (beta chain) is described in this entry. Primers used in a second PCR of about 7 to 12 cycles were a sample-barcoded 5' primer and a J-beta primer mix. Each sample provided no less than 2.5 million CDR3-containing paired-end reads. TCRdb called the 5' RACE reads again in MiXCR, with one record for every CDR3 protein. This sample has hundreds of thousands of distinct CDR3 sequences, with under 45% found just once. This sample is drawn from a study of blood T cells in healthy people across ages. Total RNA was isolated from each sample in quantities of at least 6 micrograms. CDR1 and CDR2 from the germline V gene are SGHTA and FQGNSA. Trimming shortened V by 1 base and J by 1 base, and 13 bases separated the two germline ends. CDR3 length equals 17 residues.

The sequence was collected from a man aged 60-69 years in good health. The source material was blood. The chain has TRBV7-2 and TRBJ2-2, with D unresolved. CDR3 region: CASSLGQYAGNTGELFF. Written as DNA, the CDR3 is TGTGCCAGCAGCTTAGGGCAATACGCAGGGAACACCGGGGAGCTGTTTTTT.